This is a list of T cell receptor beta chains from one sample in a study of shared clonotypes between healthy human individuals. Measured with immunoSEQ multiplex PCR; TCRdb has only the in-frame clones, and not every one. The sample contains hundreds of thousands of clones, 95% to 96% of which appear only once. The source material was naive CD8+ T cells sorted from blood. The receptor source for this set is a woman under 40 in good health. CDR3s include the opening cysteine and the closing phenylalanine or tryptophan. Each record gives: D gene, V gene, J gene, clone size, CDR3 protein, CDR3 DNA. The D gene is left open where the match is weak. Clone size is shown for a subset of rows, as once, few, many or a class of expanded clone.

D: -; V: TRBV4-1; J: TRBJ2-1; size: -; CDR3: CASSQSFPSADNEQFF; DNA: TGCGCCAGCAGCCAAAGTTTCCCCAGCGCCGACAATGAGCAGTTCTTC
D: -; V: TRBV28; J: TRBJ2-5; size: -; CDR3: CATEPGSRQTQYF; DNA: TGTGCCACCGAACCAGGGAGTCGGCAGACCCAGTACTTC
D: TRBD1; V: TRBV6-1; J: TRBJ2-7; size: -; CDR3: CASRGTVIYEQYF; DNA: TGTGCCAGCAGGGGGACAGTGATCTACGAGCAGTACTTC
D: -; V: TRBV7-9; J: TRBJ1-2; size: once; CDR3: CASSPPGDGYTF; DNA: TGTGCCAGCAGCCCGCCCGGAGATGGCTACACCTTC
D: TRBD2; V: TRBV11-2; J: TRBJ2-7; size: -; CDR3: CASNLAGPNYEQYF; DNA: TGTGCCAGCAACTTAGCGGGTCCTAACTACGAGCAGTACTTC
D: -; V: TRBV9; J: TRBJ2-1; size: -; CDR3: CASSVGSGVYNEQFF; DNA: TGTGCCAGCAGCGTAGGGAGTGGGGTTTACAATGAGCAGTTCTTC
D: -; V: TRBV27; J: TRBJ2-3; size: once; CDR3: CASRELPESEDTQYF; DNA: TGTGCCAGCAGGGAATTGCCCGAGAGTGAAGATACGCAGTATTTT
D: -; V: TRBV25-1; J: TRBJ2-2; size: -; CDR3: CASSEFSEELFF; DNA: TGTGCCAGCAGTGAGTTCTCCGAGGAGCTGTTTTTT
D: -; V: TRBV10-3; J: TRBJ2-7; size: -; CDR3: CAISQGGAYEQYF; DNA: TGTGCCATCAGCCAGGGGGGGGCCTACGAGCAGTACTTC
D: -; V: TRBV6-5; J: TRBJ2-1; size: once; CDR3: CASSFASSYNEQFF; DNA: TGTGCCAGCAGTTTCGCCAGCTCCTACAATGAGCAGTTCTTC
D: TRBD1; V: TRBV7-6; J: TRBJ2-7; size: -; CDR3: CASSPAQGAYEQYF; DNA: TGTGCCAGCAGCCCGGCACAGGGGGCCTACGAGCAGTACTTC
D: -; V: TRBV18; J: TRBJ2-7; size: -; CDR3: CASSPADEQYF; DNA: TGTGCCAGCTCACCGGCGGACGAGCAGTACTTC
D: TRBD2; V: TRBV7-7; J: TRBJ2-2; size: once; CDR3: CASSLVWSSGDIESNTGELFF; DNA: TGTGCCAGCAGCTTAGTGTGGTCTAGCGGGGACATTGAATCGAACACCGGGGAGCTGTTTTTT
D: -; V: TRBV29-1; J: TRBJ2-7; size: -; CDR3: CSVQTGSSYEQYF; DNA: TGCAGCGTACAGACAGGTAGCTCCTACGAGCAGTACTTC
D: -; V: TRBV27; J: TRBJ2-7; size: once; CDR3: CASSFGLGYEQYF; DNA: TGTGCCAGCAGTTTTGGGTTGGGCTACGAGCAGTACTTC
D: -; V: TRBV9; J: TRBJ1-2; size: once; CDR3: CASSVASGTGYGYTF; DNA: TGTGCCAGCAGCGTAGCTTCCGGGACTGGGTATGGCTACACCTTC
D: TRBD1; V: TRBV28; J: TRBJ1-2; size: -; CDR3: CASSNRQGPYGYTF; DNA: TGTGCCAGCAGTAACCGACAGGGGCCCTATGGCTACACCTTC
D: -; V: TRBV27; J: TRBJ2-1; size: -; CDR3: CASSYGVRSYNEQFF; DNA: TGTGCCAGCAGTTATGGCGTCAGGTCCTACAATGAGCAGTTCTTC
D: -; V: TRBV7-9; J: TRBJ2-7; size: -; CDR3: CASNNPSPGAYEQYF; DNA: TGTGCCAGCAACAACCCCTCCCCGGGGGCCTACGAGCAGTACTTC
D: TRBD1; V: TRBV7-9; J: TRBJ1-2; size: -; CDR3: CASSQVPGQGLDGYTF; DNA: TGTGCCAGCAGCCAGGTCCCGGGACAGGGGCTCGATGGCTACACCTTC
D: -; V: TRBV11-2; J: TRBJ2-1; size: -; CDR3: CASSFLRGSPGDEQFF; DNA: TGTGCCAGCAGCTTTCTAAGGGGGAGTCCAGGCGATGAGCAGTTCTTC
D: TRBD2; V: TRBV25-1; J: TRBJ2-7; size: -; CDR3: CASMGGSFYEQYF; DNA: TGTGCCAGCATGGGCGGGAGTTTTTACGAGCAGTACTTC
D: -; V: TRBV4-1; J: TRBJ2-2; size: -; CDR3: CASTLGGDTGELFF; DNA: TGCGCCAGCACCCTGGGGGGCGACACCGGGGAGCTGTTTTTT
D: TRBD1; V: TRBV2; J: TRBJ1-5; size: -; CDR3: CASSGTRDRGNQPQHF; DNA: TGTGCCAGCAGTGGGACTCGGGACAGGGGGAATCAGCCCCAGCATTTT
D: -; V: TRBV28; J: TRBJ2-7; size: -; CDR3: CASSFREMVSEQYF; DNA: TGTGCCAGCAGTTTTCGGGAAATGGTGAGCGAGCAGTACTTC